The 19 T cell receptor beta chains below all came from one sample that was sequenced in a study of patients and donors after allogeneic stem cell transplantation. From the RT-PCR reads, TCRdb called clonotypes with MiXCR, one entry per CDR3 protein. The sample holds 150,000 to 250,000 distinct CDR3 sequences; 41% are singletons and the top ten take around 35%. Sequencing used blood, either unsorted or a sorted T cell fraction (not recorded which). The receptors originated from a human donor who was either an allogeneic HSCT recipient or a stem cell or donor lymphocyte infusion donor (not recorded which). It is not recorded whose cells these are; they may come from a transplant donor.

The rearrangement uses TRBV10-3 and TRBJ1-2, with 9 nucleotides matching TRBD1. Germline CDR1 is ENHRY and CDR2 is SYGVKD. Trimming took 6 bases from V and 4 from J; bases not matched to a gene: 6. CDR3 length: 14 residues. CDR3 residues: CAIRGQGEIYGYTF. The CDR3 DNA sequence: TGTGCCATCAGGGGACAGGGTGAAATCTATGGCTACACCTTC.

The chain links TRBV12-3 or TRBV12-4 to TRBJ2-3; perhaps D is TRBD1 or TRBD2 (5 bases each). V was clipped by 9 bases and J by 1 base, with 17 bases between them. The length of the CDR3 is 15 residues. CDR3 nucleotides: TGTGCCAGTCTAAAACGGGACCGCGGCACAGATACGCAGTATTTT. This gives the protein CASLKRDRGTDTQYF.

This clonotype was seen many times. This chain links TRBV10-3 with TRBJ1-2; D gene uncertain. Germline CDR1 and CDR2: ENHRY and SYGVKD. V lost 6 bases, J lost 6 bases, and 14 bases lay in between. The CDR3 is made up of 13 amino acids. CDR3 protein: CAISPPNSHGYTF. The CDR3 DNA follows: TGTGCCATCAGCCCCCCCAACAGTCATGGCTACACCTTC.

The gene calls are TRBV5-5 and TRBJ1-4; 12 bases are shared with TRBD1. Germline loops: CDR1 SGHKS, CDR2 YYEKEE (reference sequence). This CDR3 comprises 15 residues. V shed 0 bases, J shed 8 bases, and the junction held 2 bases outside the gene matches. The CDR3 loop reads CASSLGDRGPEKLFF. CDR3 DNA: TGTGCCAGCAGCTTGGGGGACAGGGGGCCCGAAAAACTGTTTTTT.

The CDR3 nucleotides read TGTGCCAGCCGCACCCACATTAGTGAGCAGTTCTTC. This codes for CASRTHISEQFF. The gene calls are TRBV27 and TRBJ2-1; D unresolved. The CDR3 has 12 amino acids. V was clipped by 8 bases and J by 9 bases, with 14 bases between them. The germline V gene encodes CDR1 MNHEY and CDR2 SMNVEV (reference sequence).

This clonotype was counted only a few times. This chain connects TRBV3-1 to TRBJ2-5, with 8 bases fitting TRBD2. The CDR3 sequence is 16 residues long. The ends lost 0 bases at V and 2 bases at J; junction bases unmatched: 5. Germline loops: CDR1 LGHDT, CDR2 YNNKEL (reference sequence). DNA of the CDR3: TGTGCCAGCAGCCAAGAACCCGGGAGGGCACAAGAGACCCAGTACTTC. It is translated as CASSQEPGRAQETQYF.

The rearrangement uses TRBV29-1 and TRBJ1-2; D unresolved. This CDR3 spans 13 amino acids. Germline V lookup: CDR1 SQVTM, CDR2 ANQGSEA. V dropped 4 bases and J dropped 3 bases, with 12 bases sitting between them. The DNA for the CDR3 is TGCAGCGTTGTCGTTCTAACCGACTATGGCTACACCTTC. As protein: CSVVVLTDYGYTF.

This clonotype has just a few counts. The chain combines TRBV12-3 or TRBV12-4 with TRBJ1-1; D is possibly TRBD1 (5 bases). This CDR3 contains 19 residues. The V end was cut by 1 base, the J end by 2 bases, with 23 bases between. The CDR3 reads CASSLGRWAGKRVNTEAFF. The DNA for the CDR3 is TGTGCCAGCAGTTTAGGGCGGTGGGCAGGGAAGAGGGTAAACACTGAAGCTTTCTTT.

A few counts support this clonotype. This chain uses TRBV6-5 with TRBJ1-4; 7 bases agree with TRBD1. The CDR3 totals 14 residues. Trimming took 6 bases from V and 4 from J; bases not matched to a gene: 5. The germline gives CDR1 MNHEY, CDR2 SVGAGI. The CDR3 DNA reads TGTGCCAGCAGGGGGACAGCCGTTAATGAAAAACTGTTTTTT. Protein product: CASRGTAVNEKLFF.

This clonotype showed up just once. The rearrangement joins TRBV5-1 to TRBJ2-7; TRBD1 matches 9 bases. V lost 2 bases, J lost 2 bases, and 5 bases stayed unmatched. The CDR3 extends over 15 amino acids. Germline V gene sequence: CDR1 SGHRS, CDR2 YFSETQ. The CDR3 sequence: CASSLLQGAAYEQYF. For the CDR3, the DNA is TGCGCCAGCAGCTTACTACAGGGGGCGGCCTACGAGCAGTACTTC.

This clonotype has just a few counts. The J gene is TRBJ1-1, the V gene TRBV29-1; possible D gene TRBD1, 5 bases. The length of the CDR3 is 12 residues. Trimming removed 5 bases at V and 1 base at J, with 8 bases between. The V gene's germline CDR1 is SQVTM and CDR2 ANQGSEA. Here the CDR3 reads CSVSTANTEAFF. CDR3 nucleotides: TGCAGCGTTTCGACAGCGAACACTGAAGCTTTCTTT.

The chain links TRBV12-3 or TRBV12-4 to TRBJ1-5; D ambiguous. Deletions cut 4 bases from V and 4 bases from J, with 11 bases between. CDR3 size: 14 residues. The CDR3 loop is CASSWTGRNQPQHF. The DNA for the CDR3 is TGTGCCAGCAGTTGGACTGGGAGGAATCAGCCCCAGCATTTT.

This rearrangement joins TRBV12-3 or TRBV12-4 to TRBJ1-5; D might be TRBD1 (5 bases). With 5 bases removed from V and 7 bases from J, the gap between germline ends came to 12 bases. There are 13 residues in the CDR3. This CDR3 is CASSDSEIQPQHF. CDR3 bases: TGTGCCAGCAGTGACAGTGAGATACAGCCCCAGCATTTT.

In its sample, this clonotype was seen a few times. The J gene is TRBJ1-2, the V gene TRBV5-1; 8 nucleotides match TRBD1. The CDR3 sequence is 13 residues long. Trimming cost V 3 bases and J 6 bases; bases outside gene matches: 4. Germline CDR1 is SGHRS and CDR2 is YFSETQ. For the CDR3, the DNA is TGCGCCAGCAGCTCCGGGACAGGCAATGGCTACACCTTC. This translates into CASSSGTGNGYTF.

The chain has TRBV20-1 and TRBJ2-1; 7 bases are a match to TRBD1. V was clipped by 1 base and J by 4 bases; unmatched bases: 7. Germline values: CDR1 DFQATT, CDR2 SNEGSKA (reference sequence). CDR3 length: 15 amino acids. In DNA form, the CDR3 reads TGCAGTGCTAGAGCCCAGGGACAGTTTTACAATGAGCAGTTCTTC. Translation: CSARAQGQFYNEQFF.

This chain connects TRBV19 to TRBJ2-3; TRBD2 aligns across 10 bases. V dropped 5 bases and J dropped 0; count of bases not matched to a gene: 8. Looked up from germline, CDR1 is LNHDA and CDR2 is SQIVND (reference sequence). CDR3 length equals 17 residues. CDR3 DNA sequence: TGTGCCAGTAGTCTCATCCGGACTAGCGGAAGCACAGATACGCAGTATTTT. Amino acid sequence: CASSLIRTSGSTDTQYF.

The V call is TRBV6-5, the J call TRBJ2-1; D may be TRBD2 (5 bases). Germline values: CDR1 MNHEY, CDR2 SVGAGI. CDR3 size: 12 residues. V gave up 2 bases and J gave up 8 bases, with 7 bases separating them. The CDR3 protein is CASSYEGDEQFF. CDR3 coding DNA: TGTGCCAGCAGTTACGAGGGAGATGAGCAGTTCTTC.

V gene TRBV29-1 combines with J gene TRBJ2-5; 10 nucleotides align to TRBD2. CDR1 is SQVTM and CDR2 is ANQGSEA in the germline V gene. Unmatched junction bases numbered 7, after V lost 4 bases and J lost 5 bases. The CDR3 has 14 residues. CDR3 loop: CSVVAGGHTETQYF. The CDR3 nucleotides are TGCAGCGTTGTAGCGGGAGGCCACACGGAGACCCAGTACTTC.

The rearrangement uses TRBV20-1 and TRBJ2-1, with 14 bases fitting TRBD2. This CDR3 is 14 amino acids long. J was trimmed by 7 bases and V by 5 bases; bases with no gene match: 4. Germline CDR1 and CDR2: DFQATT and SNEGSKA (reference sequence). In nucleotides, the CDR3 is TGCAGTGCTGCGACTAGCGGGAGGGGAAATGAGCAGTTCTTC. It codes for CSAATSGRGNEQFF.